Below, 11 T cell receptor beta chains from the same sample are listed, as sequenced in a study of blood T cell repertoires in COVID-19. Sequencing used immunoSEQ multiplex PCR; TCRdb keeps in-frame clones, though not all of them. The data hold approximately 250,000 clones, with about 85% observed a single time. Material for sequencing was peripheral blood. The receptors come from a man in his 60s with acute or convalescent COVID-19.

This chain joins TRBV6-2 or TRBV6-3 and TRBJ2-3, with D uncertain. The V and J ends lost 2 bases and 6 bases respectively, with 6 bases between them. Germline assignment: CDR1 MNHEY and CDR2 SVGEGT. This CDR3 has 12 residues. This CDR3 is CASSYIGDTQYF. The CDR3 DNA is TGTGCCAGCAGTTACATCGGGGATACGCAGTATTTT.

The gene calls are TRBV7-8 and TRBJ2-3; D remains unclear. V lost 0 bases and J lost 5, with 15 bases in between. CDR3 length equals 16 residues. Germline V gene lookup returns CDR1 SGHVS and CDR2 FQNEAQ. CDR3 DNA: TGTGCCAGCAGCTTAGCGCTTGGCGGAAACTTAGATACGCAGTATTTT. Translating gives CASSLALGGNLDTQYF.

V and J are TRBV19 and TRBJ1-3, with D unclear. The CDR3 sequence is 16 residues long. The germline V gene encodes CDR1 LNHDA and CDR2 SQIVND (reference sequence). The V and J ends lost 2 bases and 3 bases respectively, with 14 bases between them. This CDR3 reads CASSIRRQAIGNTIYF. Written as DNA, the CDR3 is TGTGCCAGTAGTATAAGGCGCCAGGCGATTGGAAACACCATATATTTT. Full variable domain (missing parts from reference TRBV19 and TRBJ1-3): DGGITQSPKYLFRKEGQNVTLSCEQNLNHDAMYWYRQDPGQGLRLIYYSQIVNDFQKGDIAEGYSVSREKKESFPLTVTSAQKNPTAFYLCASSIRRQAIGNTIYFGEGSWLTVV.

V and J are TRBV5-1 and TRBJ2-2; 7 nucleotides agree with TRBD2. V trimming: 1 base; J trimming: 2 bases; junction bases outside the gene matches: 5. CDR3 length equals 16 residues. The germline gives CDR1 SGHRS, CDR2 YFSETQ. The CDR3 spells CASSLSSGSNTGELFF. For the CDR3, the DNA is TGCGCCAGCAGCTTGAGTAGCGGGTCCAACACCGGGGAGCTGTTTTTT.

This clone was found once. V gene TRBV2 combines with J gene TRBJ2-5, with 10 bases matching TRBD1. Germline assignment: CDR1 SNHLY and CDR2 FYNNEI. With V trimmed by 5 bases and J by 3 bases, 3 bases remained unmatched. The CDR3 is made up of 14 amino acids. CDR3 sequence: CASSTGTGEETQYF. The CDR3 DNA reads TGTGCCAGCAGTACCGGGACAGGGGAAGAGACCCAGTACTTC.

The chain uses TRBV6-5 and TRBJ2-7; D is ambiguous. CDR3 length: 12 amino acids. Trimming removed 8 bases at V and 0 bases at J, with 8 bases between. Germline CDR1 MNHEY, CDR2 SVGAGI. The CDR3 here is CASQYSSYEQYF. For the CDR3, the DNA is TGTGCCAGCCAGTACAGCTCCTACGAGCAGTACTTC.

The chain couples TRBV2 to TRBJ2-1; TRBD2 matches at 12 bases. Trimming removed 4 bases from V and 0 bases from J; junction bases left unmatched: 10. The CDR3 length is 19 residues. Germline values: CDR1 SNHLY, CDR2 FYNNEI. CDR3 loop: CASSGLTSGRTSSYNEQFF. The DNA for the CDR3 is TGTGCCAGCAGTGGGTTAACTAGCGGGAGGACGAGCTCCTACAATGAGCAGTTCTTC.

The chain combines TRBV7-8 with TRBJ2-1; D is possibly TRBD1 (5 bases). Germline values: CDR1 SGHVS, CDR2 FQNEAQ. V lost 2 bases and J lost 6, with 14 bases in between. There are 15 residues in the CDR3. The CDR3 reads CASSLQGVVGNEQFF. CDR3 in DNA: TGTGCCAGCAGCTTACAGGGTGTGGTGGGCAATGAGCAGTTCTTC.

This chain connects TRBV5-6 to TRBJ1-1; D remains ambiguous. The germline V gene encodes CDR1 SGHDT and CDR2 YYEEEE. Trimming took 1 base from V and 11 from J, leaving 9 bases between them. This CDR3 has 11 residues. The CDR3 here is CASSLNAEAFF. The CDR3 DNA follows: TGTGCCAGCAGCTTGAACGCCGAGGCTTTCTTT.

The chain links TRBV10-2 to TRBJ2-2, with D possibly matching TRBD1 (6 bases). The V and J ends lost 0 bases and 4 bases respectively, with 6 bases between them. Germline CDR1 WSHSY, CDR2 SAAADI. The CDR3 has 14 amino acids. CDR3 DNA sequence: TGCGCCAGCAGTGAGTCAGGGGGCACCGGGGAGCTGTTTTTT. Its protein is CASSESGGTGELFF.

In the case of this clone: Within the sample, other DNA sequences also encode this same CDR3. This chain links TRBV10-3 with TRBJ2-3; maybe TRBD2 (5 bases). Germline CDR1 and CDR2: ENHRY and SYGVKD. The length of the CDR3 is 13 residues. Trimming left V 2 bases short and J 7 bases short, with 10 bases between. The CDR3, as DNA: TGTGCCATCAGTGAGCGGACTGGGCATACGCAGTATTTT. Protein sequence: CAISERTGHTQYF.